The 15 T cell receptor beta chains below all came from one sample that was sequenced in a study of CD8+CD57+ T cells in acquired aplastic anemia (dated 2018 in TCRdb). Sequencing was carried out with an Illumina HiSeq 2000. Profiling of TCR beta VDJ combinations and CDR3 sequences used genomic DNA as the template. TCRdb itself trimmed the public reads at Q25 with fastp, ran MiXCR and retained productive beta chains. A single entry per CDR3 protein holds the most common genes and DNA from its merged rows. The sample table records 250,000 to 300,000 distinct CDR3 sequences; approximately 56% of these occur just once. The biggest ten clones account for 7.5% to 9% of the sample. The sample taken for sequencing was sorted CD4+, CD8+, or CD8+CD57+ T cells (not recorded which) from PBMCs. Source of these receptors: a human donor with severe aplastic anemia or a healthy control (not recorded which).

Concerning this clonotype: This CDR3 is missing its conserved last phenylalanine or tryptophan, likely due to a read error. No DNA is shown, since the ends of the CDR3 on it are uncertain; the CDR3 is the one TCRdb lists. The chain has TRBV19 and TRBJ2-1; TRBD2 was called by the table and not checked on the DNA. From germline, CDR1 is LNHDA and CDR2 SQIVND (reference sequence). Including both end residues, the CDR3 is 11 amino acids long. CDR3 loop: CASSRAGGLWH.

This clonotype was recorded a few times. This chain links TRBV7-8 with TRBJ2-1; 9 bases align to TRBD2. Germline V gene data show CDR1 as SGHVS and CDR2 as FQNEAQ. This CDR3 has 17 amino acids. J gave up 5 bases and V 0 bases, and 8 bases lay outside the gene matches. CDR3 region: CASSLAGLAGANNEQFF. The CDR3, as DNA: TGTGCCAGCAGCTTAGCGGGGTTAGCGGGGGCCAACAATGAGCAGTTCTTC. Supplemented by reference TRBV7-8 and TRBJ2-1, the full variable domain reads GAGVSQSPRYKVAKRGQDVALRCDPISGHVSLFWYQQALGQGPEFLTYFQNEAQLDKSGLPSDRFFAERPEGSVSTLKIQRTQQEDSAVYLCASSLAGLAGANNEQFFGPGTRLTVL.

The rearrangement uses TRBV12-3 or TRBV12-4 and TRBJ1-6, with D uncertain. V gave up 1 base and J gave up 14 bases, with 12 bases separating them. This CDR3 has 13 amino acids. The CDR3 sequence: CASSLGSPPALHF. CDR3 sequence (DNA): TGTGCCAGCAGTTTAGGGTCCCCTCCGGCCCTCCACTTT.

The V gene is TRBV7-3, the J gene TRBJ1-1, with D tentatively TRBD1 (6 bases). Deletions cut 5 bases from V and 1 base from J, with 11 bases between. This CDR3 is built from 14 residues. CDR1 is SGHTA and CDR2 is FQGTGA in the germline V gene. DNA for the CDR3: TGTGCCAGCAGCGCAGGGGTGTGGAACACTGAAGCTTTCTTT. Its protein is CASSAGVWNTEAFF.

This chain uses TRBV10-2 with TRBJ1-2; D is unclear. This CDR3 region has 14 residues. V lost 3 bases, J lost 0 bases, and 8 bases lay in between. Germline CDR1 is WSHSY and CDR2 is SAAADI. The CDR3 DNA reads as TGCGCCAGCAGTGACCAGGAGACTAACTATGGCTACACCTTC. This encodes CASSDQETNYGYTF.

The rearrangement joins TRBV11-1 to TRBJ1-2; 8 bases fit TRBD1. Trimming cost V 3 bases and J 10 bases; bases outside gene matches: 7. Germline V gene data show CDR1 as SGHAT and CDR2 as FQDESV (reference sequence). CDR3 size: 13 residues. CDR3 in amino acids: CASSFGQGSTYTF. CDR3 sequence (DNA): TGTGCCAGCAGCTTCGGACAGGGAAGTACCTACACCTTC.

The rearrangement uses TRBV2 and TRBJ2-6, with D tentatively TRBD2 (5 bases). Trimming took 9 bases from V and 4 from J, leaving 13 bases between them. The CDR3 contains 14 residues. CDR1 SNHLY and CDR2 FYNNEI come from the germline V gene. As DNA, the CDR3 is TGTGCCAGTCAAGGACTGAGGGGGGCCAACGTCCTGACTTTC. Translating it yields CASQGLRGANVLTF.

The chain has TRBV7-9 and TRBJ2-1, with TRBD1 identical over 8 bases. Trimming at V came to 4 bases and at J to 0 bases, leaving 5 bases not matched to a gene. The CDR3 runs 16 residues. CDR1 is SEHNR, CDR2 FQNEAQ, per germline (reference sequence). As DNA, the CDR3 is TGTGCCAGCAGCTCCGGACAGGGCCTCTCCTACAATGAGCAGTTCTTC. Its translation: CASSSGQGLSYNEQFF.

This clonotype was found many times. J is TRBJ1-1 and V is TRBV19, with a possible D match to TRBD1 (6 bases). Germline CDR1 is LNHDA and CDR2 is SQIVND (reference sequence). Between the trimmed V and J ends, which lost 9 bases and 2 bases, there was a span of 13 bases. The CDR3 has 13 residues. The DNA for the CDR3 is TGTGCCAGAGAGGGGGGGAATAACACTGAAGCTTTCTTT. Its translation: CAREGGNNTEAFF.

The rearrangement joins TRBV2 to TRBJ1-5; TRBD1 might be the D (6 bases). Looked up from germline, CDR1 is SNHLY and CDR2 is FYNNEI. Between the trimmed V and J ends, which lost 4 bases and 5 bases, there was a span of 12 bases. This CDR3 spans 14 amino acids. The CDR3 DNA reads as TGTGCCAGCAGTGGAGGGGGGACCTATCAGCCCCAGCATTTT. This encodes CASSGGGTYQPQHF.

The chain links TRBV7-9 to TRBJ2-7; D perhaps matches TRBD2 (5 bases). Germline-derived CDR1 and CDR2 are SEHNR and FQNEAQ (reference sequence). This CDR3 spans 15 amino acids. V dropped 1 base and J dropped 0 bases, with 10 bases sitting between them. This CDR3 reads CASSLVMGSSYEQYF. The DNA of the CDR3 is TGTGCCAGCAGCTTAGTAATGGGGAGCTCCTACGAGCAGTACTTC.

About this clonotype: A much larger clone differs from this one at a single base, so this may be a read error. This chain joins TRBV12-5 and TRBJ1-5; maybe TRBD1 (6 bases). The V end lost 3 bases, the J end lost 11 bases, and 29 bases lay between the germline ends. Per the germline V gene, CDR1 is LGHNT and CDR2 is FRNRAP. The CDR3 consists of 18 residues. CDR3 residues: CASGFRFSSEEVGQSQHF. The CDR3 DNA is TGTGCTAGTGGTTTTAGGTTTTCTAGTGAGGAGGTCGGACAGTCCCAGCATTTT.

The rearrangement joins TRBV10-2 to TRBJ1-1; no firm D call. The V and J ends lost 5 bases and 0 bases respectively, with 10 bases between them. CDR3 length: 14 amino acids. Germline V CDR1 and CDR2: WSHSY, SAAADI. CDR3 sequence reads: CASSNYPVNTEAFF. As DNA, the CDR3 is TGCGCCAGCAGTAATTATCCTGTGAACACTGAAGCTTTCTTT.

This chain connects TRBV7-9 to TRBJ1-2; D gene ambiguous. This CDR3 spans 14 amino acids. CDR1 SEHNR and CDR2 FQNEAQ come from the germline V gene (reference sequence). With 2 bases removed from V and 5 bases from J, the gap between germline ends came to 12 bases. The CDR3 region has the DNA TGTGCCAGCAGCTTAAGTCGGCAGATATATGGCTACACCTTC. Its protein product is CASSLSRQIYGYTF.

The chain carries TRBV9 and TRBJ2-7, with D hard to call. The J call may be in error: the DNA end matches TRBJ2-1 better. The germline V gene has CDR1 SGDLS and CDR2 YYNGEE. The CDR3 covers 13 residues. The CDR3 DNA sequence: TGTGCCAGCAGCTGGGCCTTTGACGGTGTGCAGTTCTTC. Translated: CASSWAFDGVQFF.